This T cell receptor beta chain stems from a study of blood T cell repertoires in COVID-19. Study-level background: COVID-19 samples collected from the United States, Italy and Spain covered acute and convalescent phases. PBMCs, B-cell-depleted T cells, or T cells were the source of the cDNA or gDNA that made up the material.

This table comes from immunoSEQ multiplex PCR, and its TCRdb copy is limited to in-frame clones, with some not included. The sample has more than 85,000 clones, more than 85% seen once; the top ten hold around 1.6%. CDR1 is MDHEN and CDR2 is SYDVKM in the germline V gene. J gave up 0 bases and V 5 bases, and 9 bases lay outside the gene matches. CDR3 length: 17 residues. The sample was peripheral blood. This TCR derives from a man in his 60s with acute or convalescent COVID-19. The J gene is TRBJ1-5, the V gene TRBV28; 8 nucleotides line up with TRBD1. CDR3 region: CASSHGTGGNSNQPQHF. For the CDR3, the DNA is TGTGCCAGCAGTCACGGGACAGGTGGGAATAGCAATCAGCCCCAGCATTTT. Supplemented by reference TRBV28 and TRBJ1-5, the full variable domain reads DVKVTQSSRYLVKRTGEKVFLECVQDMDHENMFWYRQDPGLGLRLIYFSYDVKMKEKGDIPEGYSVSREKKERFSLILESASTNQTSMYLCASSHGTGGNSNQPQHFGDGTRLSIL.